Listed here are 25 T cell receptor beta chains from one sample, sequenced in a study of response to subunit inactivated influenza vaccine. TCRdb re-derived calls from the RT-PCR reads in MiXCR, one entry per CDR3 protein. The sample carries 550,000 to 650,000 distinct CDR3 sequences, approximately 12% recorded once. The material was PBMCs from blood, obtained on the day of vaccination. Every receptor here comes from a man aged 45-65 years who received an inactivated influenza vaccine.

The rearrangement uses TRBV20-1 and TRBJ2-1; 10 bases map to TRBD2. V lost 1 base to trimming and J lost 8 bases; unmatched junction nucleotides: 2. This CDR3 is 13 amino acids long. Germline CDR1 and CDR2: DFQATT and SNEGSKA (reference sequence). The CDR3 coding sequence is TGCAGTGCTAGAGCTAGCGGGAGCCATGAGCAGTTCTTC. Translation gives CSARASGSHEQFF.

The chain has TRBV9 and TRBJ1-6, with 9 nucleotides matching TRBD1. Unmatched junction bases numbered 7, after V lost 3 bases and J lost 9 bases. The CDR3 extends over 15 amino acids. Germline lookup yields CDR1 SGDLS and CDR2 YYNGEE. CDR3 sequence reads: CASSESGQGVSPLHF. The CDR3 DNA follows: TGTGCCAGCAGCGAATCGGGACAGGGCGTTTCACCCCTCCACTTT.

This clonotype occurred many times. The V gene is TRBV6-1, the J gene TRBJ2-1; D may be TRBD1 or TRBD2 (6 bases each). V was pared by 6 bases and J by 5 bases, with 14 bases between. From germline, CDR1 is MNHNS and CDR2 SASEGT. This CDR3 has 14 amino acids. CDR3 amino acids: CASSRRGVNNEQFF. The CDR3, as DNA: TGTGCCAGCAGCAGGAGGGGGGTAAACAATGAGCAGTTCTTC.

The chain carries TRBV5-1 and TRBJ2-1, with 15 bases lining up with TRBD2. Germline assignment: CDR1 SGHRS and CDR2 YFSETQ. The J segment lost 0 bases and the V segment lost 5 bases, leaving 6 bases of the junction unmatched. The CDR3 runs to 18 residues. For the CDR3, the DNA is TGCGCCAGCAGAGGGACTAGCGGGAGGCGGATCTCCTACAATGAGCAGTTCTTC. Amino acids: CASRGTSGRRISYNEQFF.

The chain combines TRBV24-1 with TRBJ2-1; 7 bases line up with TRBD2. CDR1 is KGHDR and CDR2 is SFDVKD in the germline V gene. CDR3 size: 16 residues. V lost 3 bases, J lost 6 bases, and 10 bases stayed unmatched. The CDR3 DNA reads as TGTGCCACCAGTGATCCCCGAGGACTAGACGGCAATGAGCAGTTCTTC. Amino acid sequence: CATSDPRGLDGNEQFF.

Only a few counts were recorded for this clonotype. V and J are TRBV3-1 and TRBJ2-5; no definite D call. This CDR3 is built from 12 residues. CDR1 and CDR2 (germline): LGHDT, YNNKEL (reference sequence). Trimming shortened V by 5 bases and J by 4 bases, and 8 bases separated the two germline ends. The CDR3 coding sequence is TGTGCCAGCAGCTACAGAGGAGAGACCCAGTACTTC. Translation gives CASSYRGETQYF.

This clonotype appeared a few times. V usage is TRBV7-2 and J usage is TRBJ1-5; TRBD1 is a possible D gene (5 bases). Trimming pared 1 base from V and 6 bases from J, leaving 13 bases between. Looked up from germline, CDR1 is SGHTA and CDR2 is FQGNSA. The CDR3 sequence is 15 residues long. The CDR3 loop reads CASSLVQGQRQPQHF. The CDR3 nucleotides are TGTGCCAGCAGCTTAGTCCAGGGCCAGCGTCAGCCCCAGCATTTT.

This chain joins TRBV21-1 and TRBJ1-1; the table's D gene call, TRBD1, was not cross checked with the DNA. TRBV21-1 is annotated as a pseudogene. This CDR3 region has 11 residues. Here the CDR3 reads CASSNPRGAFF. The CDR3 DNA follows: TGTGCCAGCAGCAACCCCCGTGGAGCTTTCTTT.

This clonotype showed up just a few times. The V and J genes are TRBV7-2 and TRBJ1-3; unclear D gene. This CDR3 comprises 15 residues. V lost 5 bases to trimming and J lost 1 base, with 12 bases between them. Germline CDR1 SGHTA, CDR2 FQGNSA. CDR3 amino acids: CASSVTPGSGNTIYF. CDR3 in DNA: TGTGCCAGCAGCGTTACACCGGGTTCTGGAAACACCATATATTTT. Drawing the rest from reference TRBV7-2 and TRBJ1-3, the complete variable domain is GAGVSQSPSNKVTEKGKDVELRCDPISGHTALYWYRQSLGQGLEFLIYFQGNSAPDKSGLPSDRFSAERTGGSVSTLTIQRTQQEDSAVYLCASSVTPGSGNTIYFGEGSWLTVV.

The chain carries TRBV28 and TRBJ2-2, with D perhaps matching TRBD1 (6 bases). Germline CDR1 MDHEN, CDR2 SYDVKM. The CDR3 spans 16 residues. V was shortened by 6 bases and J by 0 bases, with 14 bases between the two germline ends. The CDR3 protein is CASSTSGQPNTGELFF. CDR3 DNA: TGTGCCAGCAGCACCTCCGGACAGCCGAACACCGGGGAGCTGTTTTTT.

The V gene is TRBV6-2 or TRBV6-3, the J gene TRBJ2-1; 9 bases match TRBD2. V trimming: 4 bases; J trimming: 0 bases; junction bases outside the gene matches: 4. This CDR3 has 16 amino acids. Germline V lookup: CDR1 MNHEY, CDR2 SVGEGT. The CDR3 protein is CASSSGREGSYNEQFF. The DNA of the CDR3 is TGTGCCAGCAGTTCCGGGCGGGAGGGCTCCTACAATGAGCAGTTCTTC.

The chain joins TRBV6-1 to TRBJ2-7, with 7 bases fitting TRBD1. V shed 7 bases, J shed 3 bases, and the junction held 12 bases outside the gene matches. This CDR3 region has 15 residues. The germline V gene has CDR1 MNHNS and CDR2 SASEGT. The CDR3 DNA follows: TGTGCCAGCACGGAACAGGGGATCGGGGTCTACGAGCAGTACTTC. It codes for CASTEQGIGVYEQYF.

This clonotype has only a few counts. The V and J genes are TRBV20-1 and TRBJ1-1; D gene unclear. Trimming removed 2 bases from V and 4 bases from J, with 14 bases in between. This CDR3 is built from 14 residues. Germline V gene sequence: CDR1 DFQATT, CDR2 SNEGSKA (reference sequence). CDR3 sequence (DNA): TGCAGTGCTAGACCCTCGGCAGAGCCCACTGAAGCTTTCTTT. This sequence encodes CSARPSAEPTEAFF.

The chain employs TRBV5-1 and TRBJ2-1; 12 bases are shared with TRBD2. With 4 bases clipped from V and 2 bases from J, the junction kept 7 bases outside the gene matches. The CDR3 contains 17 residues. Germline loops: CDR1 SGHRS, CDR2 YFSETQ. The CDR3 DNA reads as TGCGCCAGCAGCGCCTCTAGCGGGGGGGCCCCCTACAATGAGCAGTTCTTC. Translated: CASSASSGGAPYNEQFF.

The chain joins TRBV11-2 to TRBJ2-7; D is possibly TRBD2 (5 bases). V was clipped by 5 bases and J by 5 bases, with 16 bases between them. This CDR3 comprises 14 residues. Germline loops: CDR1 SGHAT, CDR2 FQNNGV. Here the CDR3 reads CASSQWGAGDEQYF. In nucleotides, the CDR3 is TGTGCCAGCAGCCAATGGGGAGCCGGCGACGAGCAGTACTTC.

The chain combines TRBV24-1 with TRBJ2-1; 8 nucleotides align to TRBD2. CDR1 is KGHDR and CDR2 is SFDVKD in the germline V gene. V lost 4 bases to trimming and J lost 0 bases; unmatched junction nucleotides: 7. This CDR3 contains 17 residues. Written as DNA, the CDR3 is TGTGCCACCAGTGAGCCCACTAGCGGTAGCTCCTACAATGAGCAGTTCTTC. It translates to CATSEPTSGSSYNEQFF.

The CDR3 DNA is TGTGCCAGCCCAGTGACAGGGTTAGGAAACACCATATATTTT. This translates into CASPVTGLGNTIYF. The rearrangement uses TRBV12-3 or TRBV12-4 and TRBJ1-3; 7 bases map to TRBD1. With V trimmed by 8 bases and J by 4 bases, 8 bases remained unmatched. The CDR3 is made up of 14 amino acids.

This clonotype was counted only a few times. The genes are TRBV28 and TRBJ2-3; 12 bases agree with TRBD2. Germline V gene sequence: CDR1 MDHEN, CDR2 SYDVKM. V was clipped by 5 bases and J by 2 bases; unmatched bases: 11. CDR3 length: 18 amino acids. CDR3 coding DNA: TGTGCCAGCAGTCCCCTCGGGACTAGCGGGCCCAACACAGATACGCAGTATTTT. Its protein product is CASSPLGTSGPNTDTQYF.

This clonotype was counted only a few times. CDR3 sequence: CASSHRTYQETQYF. The CDR3 coding sequence is TGTGCCAGCAGCCACCGGACATACCAAGAGACCCAGTACTTC. The rearrangement links TRBV3-1 to TRBJ2-5, with a tentative D call TRBD1 (5 bases). Looked up from germline, CDR1 is LGHDT and CDR2 is YNNKEL (reference sequence). V lost 3 bases, J lost 0 bases, and 8 bases lay in between. This CDR3 region has 14 residues.

This clonotype was seen only a few times. This rearrangement joins TRBV4-3 to TRBJ2-2; a possible D gene is TRBD2 (6 bases). V lost 2 bases, J lost 0 bases, and 13 bases lay in between. Per germline, CDR1 LGHNA and CDR2 YSLEER. CDR3 length: 17 residues. CDR3 sequence: CASSQWGDLSNTGELFF. DNA for the CDR3: TGCGCCAGCAGCCAATGGGGGGACCTCTCGAACACCGGGGAGCTGTTTTTT.

In this sample, this clonotype turned up many times. The CDR3 region is CASSLGASYNEQFF. CDR3 in DNA: TGCGCCAGCAGCTTGGGGGCTTCCTACAATGAGCAGTTCTTC. The chain recombines TRBV5-1 with TRBJ2-1; D ambiguous. The CDR3 contains 14 residues. Trimming stripped 0 bases from V and 1 base from J, with 5 bases between. The germline V gene encodes CDR1 SGHRS and CDR2 YFSETQ.

This clonotype was observed a few times. The chain couples TRBV12-3 or TRBV12-4 to TRBJ1-1; no clear D. The CDR3 is 14 amino acids. Trimming shortened V by 3 bases and J by 1 base, and 9 bases separated the two germline ends. CDR3: CASSFGPPNTEAFF. CDR3 nucleotides: TGTGCCAGCAGTTTCGGGCCCCCGAACACTGAAGCTTTCTTT.

This clonotype was seen many times. This chain uses TRBV11-2 with TRBJ2-3, with 9 nucleotides matching TRBD1. V dropped 5 bases and J dropped 4; count of bases not matched to a gene: 16. The CDR3 has 18 residues. CDR1 SGHAT and CDR2 FQNNGV come from the germline V gene. CDR3 residues: CASSPAPYRGRGPDTQYF. In DNA, the CDR3 is TGTGCCAGCAGCCCGGCCCCATACAGGGGGCGGGGGCCAGATACGCAGTATTTT.

This clonotype appeared a few times. This chain links TRBV28 with TRBJ1-2, with D uncertain. Trimming took 6 bases from V and 12 from J, leaving 23 bases between them. Germline CDR1 and CDR2: MDHEN and SYDVKM. This CDR3 spans 14 amino acids. The CDR3 DNA sequence: TGTGCCAGCAGCTCCCGGCCAGGACCCTTTATAGACACCTTC. Translated: CASSSRPGPFIDTF.

This clonotype was seen a handful of times. This rearrangement joins TRBV12-3 or TRBV12-4 to TRBJ1-2; D ambiguous. V lost 4 bases, J lost 6 bases, and 18 bases lay in between. CDR3 length: 15 residues. As DNA, the CDR3 is TGTGCCAGCAGTTCCCCCGGGTGGGGAATGGATGGCTACACCTTC. Its translation: CASSSPGWGMDGYTF.